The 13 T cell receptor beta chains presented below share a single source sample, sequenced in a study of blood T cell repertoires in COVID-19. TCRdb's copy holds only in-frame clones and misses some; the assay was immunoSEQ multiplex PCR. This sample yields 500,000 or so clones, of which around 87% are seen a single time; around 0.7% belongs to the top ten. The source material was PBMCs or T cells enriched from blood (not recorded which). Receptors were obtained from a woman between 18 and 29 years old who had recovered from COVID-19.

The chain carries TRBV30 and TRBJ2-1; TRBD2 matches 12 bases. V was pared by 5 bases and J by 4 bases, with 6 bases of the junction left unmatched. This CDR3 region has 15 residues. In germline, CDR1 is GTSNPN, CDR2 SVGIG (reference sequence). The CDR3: CAWELGLAGYNEQFF. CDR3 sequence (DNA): TGTGCCTGGGAACTGGGACTAGCGGGTTACAATGAGCAGTTCTTC.

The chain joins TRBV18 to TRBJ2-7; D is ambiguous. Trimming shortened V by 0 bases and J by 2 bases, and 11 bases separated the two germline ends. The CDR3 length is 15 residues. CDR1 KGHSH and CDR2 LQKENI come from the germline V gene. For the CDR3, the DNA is TGTGCCAGCTCACCACCAAATGGCAGGACCTACGAGCAGTACTTC. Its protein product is CASSPPNGRTYEQYF.

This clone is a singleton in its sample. The CDR3 DNA reads TGTGCCAGCAGCTTATCCTCCCCGGGGACAGGGTCTATATCCATATATTTT. Translation gives CASSLSSPGTGSISIYF. This sequence joins TRBV7-2 and TRBJ1-3, with TRBD1 matching over 9 bases. The CDR3 runs 17 residues. The germline CDR1 and CDR2 sequences are SGHTA and FQGNSA. V was pared by 2 bases and J by 11 bases, with 16 bases of the junction left unmatched. Full variable domain (remainder filled in from reference TRBV7-2 and TRBJ1-3): GAGVSQSPSNKVTEKGKDVELRCDPISGHTALYWYRQSLGQGLEFLIYFQGNSAPDKSGLPSDRFSAERTGGSVSTLTIQRTQQEDSAVYLCASSLSSPGTGSISIYFGEGSWLTVV.

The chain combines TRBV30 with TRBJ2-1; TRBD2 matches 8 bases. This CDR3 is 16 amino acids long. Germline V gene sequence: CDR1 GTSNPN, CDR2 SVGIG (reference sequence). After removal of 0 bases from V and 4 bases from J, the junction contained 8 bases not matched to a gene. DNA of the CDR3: TGTGCCTGGAGTGTCCGTACTAGCGGCGCGTACAATGAGCAGTTCTTC. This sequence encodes CAWSVRTSGAYNEQFF.

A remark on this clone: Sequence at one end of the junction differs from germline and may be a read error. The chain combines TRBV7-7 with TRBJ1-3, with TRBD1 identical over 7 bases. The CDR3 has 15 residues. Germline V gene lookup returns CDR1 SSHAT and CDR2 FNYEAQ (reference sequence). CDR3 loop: CASSPSGTAGNTIYF. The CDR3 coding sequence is TGTGCTAGCAGCCCCTCCGGGACAGCTGGAAACACCATATATTTT.

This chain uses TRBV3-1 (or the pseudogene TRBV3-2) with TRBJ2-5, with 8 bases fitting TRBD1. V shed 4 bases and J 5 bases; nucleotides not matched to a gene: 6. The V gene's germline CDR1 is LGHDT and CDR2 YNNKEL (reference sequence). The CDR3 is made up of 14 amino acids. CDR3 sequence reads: CASSPFHRGETQYF. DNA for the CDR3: TGTGCCAGCAGCCCATTCCACAGGGGGGAGACCCAGTACTTC.

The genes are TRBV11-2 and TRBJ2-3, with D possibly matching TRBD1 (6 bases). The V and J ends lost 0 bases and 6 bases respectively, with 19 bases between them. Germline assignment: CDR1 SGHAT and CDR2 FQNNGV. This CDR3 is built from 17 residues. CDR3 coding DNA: TGTGCCAGCAGCTTAGAGATAAGGACAGATAAGGTGGATACGCAGTATTTT. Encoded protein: CASSLEIRTDKVDTQYF.

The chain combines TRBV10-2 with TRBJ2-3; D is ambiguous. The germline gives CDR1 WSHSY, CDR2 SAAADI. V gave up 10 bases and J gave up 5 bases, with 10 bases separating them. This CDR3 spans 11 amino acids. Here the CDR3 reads CATVFGDTQYF. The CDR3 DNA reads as TGCGCCACCGTCTTCGGAGATACGCAGTATTTT.

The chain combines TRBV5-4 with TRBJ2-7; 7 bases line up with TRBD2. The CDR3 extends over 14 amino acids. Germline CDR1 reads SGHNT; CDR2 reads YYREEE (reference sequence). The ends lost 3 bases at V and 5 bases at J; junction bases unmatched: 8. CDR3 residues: CASSWGRGEDEQYF. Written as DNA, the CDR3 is TGTGCCAGCAGCTGGGGGAGGGGAGAGGACGAGCAGTACTTC.

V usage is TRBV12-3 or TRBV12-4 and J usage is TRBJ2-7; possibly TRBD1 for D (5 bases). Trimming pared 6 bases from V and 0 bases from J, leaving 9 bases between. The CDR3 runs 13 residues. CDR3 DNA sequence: TGTGCCAGCAGCCCAGACAGCTCCTACGAGCAGTACTTC. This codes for CASSPDSSYEQYF.

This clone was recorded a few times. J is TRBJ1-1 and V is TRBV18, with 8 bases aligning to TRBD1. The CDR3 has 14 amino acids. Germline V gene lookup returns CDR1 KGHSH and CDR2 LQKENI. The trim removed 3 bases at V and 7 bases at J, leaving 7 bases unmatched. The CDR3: CASSPSGGRDEAFF. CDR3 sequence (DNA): TGTGCCAGCTCACCCTCAGGGGGCAGGGATGAAGCTTTCTTT. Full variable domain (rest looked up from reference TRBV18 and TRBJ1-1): NAGVMQNPRHLVRRRGQEARLRCSPMKGHSHVYWYRQLPEEGLKFMVYLQKENIIDESGMPKERFSAEFPKEGPSILRIQQVVRGDSAAYFCASSPSGGRDEAFFGQGTRLTVV.

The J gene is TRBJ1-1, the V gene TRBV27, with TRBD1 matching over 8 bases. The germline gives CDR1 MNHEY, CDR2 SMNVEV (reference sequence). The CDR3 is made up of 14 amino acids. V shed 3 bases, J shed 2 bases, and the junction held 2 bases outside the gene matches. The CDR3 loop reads CASSFGQGNTEAFF. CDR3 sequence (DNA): TGTGCCAGCAGTTTTGGACAGGGAAACACTGAAGCTTTCTTT.

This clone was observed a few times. This chain's CDR3 is CASRVTSGGAEDTQYF. The CDR3, as DNA: TGTGCCAGCAGAGTGACTAGCGGGGGGGCGGAAGATACGCAGTATTTT. J is TRBJ2-3 and V is TRBV2, with 14 bases that match TRBD2. Looked up from germline, CDR1 is SNHLY and CDR2 is FYNNEI. The CDR3 length is 16 residues. With 6 bases clipped from V and 5 bases from J, the junction kept 7 bases outside the gene matches.